Below are 27 T cell receptor beta chains sequenced from a single sample in a study of T cell repertoires in cytomegalovirus infection. TCRdb independently ran MiXCR on the reads; one entry per CDR3 protein. The data show roughly 990,000 distinct CDR3 sequences, with approximately 33% seen just once and about an eighth held by the top ten. Their target antigens are unknown. The starting material was cultured CD8+ T cells from PBMCs, obtained from culture after CMV antigen stimulation. The source is a human donor in good health (CMV status not recorded). Some clones in this sample may be carry-over from other donors' samples.

This clonotype was counted only a few times. The gene calls are TRBV7-9 and TRBJ2-7; weak D call: TRBD1 (5 bases). The CDR3 has 15 residues. The ends were cut back, 5 bases at V and 0 bases at J, with 14 bases in the middle. The germline CDR1 and CDR2 sequences are SEHNR and FQNEAQ (reference sequence). In nucleotides, the CDR3 is TGTGCCAGCAGCCCGGAAGGGGAAACCTCCTACGAGCAGTACTTC. Translation gives CASSPEGETSYEQYF.

This clonotype was found many times. The J gene is TRBJ2-7, the V gene TRBV5-4, with D possibly being TRBD1 (6 bases). V lost 3 bases and J 0 bases, leaving 10 bases between the germline ends. The CDR3 has 14 amino acids. CDR1 SGHNT and CDR2 YYREEE come from the germline V gene (reference sequence). Here the CDR3 reads CASSWGHTSYEQYF. CDR3 nucleotide sequence: TGTGCCAGCAGCTGGGGACACACCTCCTACGAGCAGTACTTC.

This chain links TRBV6-1 with TRBJ2-1; 7 bases are a match to TRBD2. Germline V gives CDR1 MNHNS, CDR2 SASEGT. There are 16 residues in the CDR3. The V segment lost 8 bases and the J segment 7 bases; nucleotides outside the gene matches: 17. Here the CDR3 DNA reads TGTGCCAGCGGGGCTTTCTGGGGGGGGGAGATTAATGAGCAGTTCTTC. It is translated as CASGAFWGGEINEQFF.

This clonotype has a count of ten or more. The V gene is TRBV7-6, the J gene TRBJ2-5, with 10 bases that match TRBD2. The CDR3 runs 17 residues. With 5 bases clipped from V and 2 bases from J, the junction kept 11 bases outside the gene matches. CDR1 is SGHVS and CDR2 is FNYEAQ in the germline V gene. In nucleotides, the CDR3 is TGTGCCAGCAGCCCCAGGACTAGCGGAGGAACACAAGAGACCCAGTACTTC. Protein product: CASSPRTSGGTQETQYF. The full variable domain, completed using reference TRBV7-6 and TRBJ2-5, is GAGVSQSPRYKVTKRGQDVALRCDPISGHVSLYWYRQALGQGPEFLTYFNYEAQQDKSGLPNDRFSAERPEGSISTLTIQRTEQRDSAMYRCASSPRTSGGTQETQYFGPGTRLLVL.

The V and J genes are TRBV27 and TRBJ2-3; 7 nucleotides line up with TRBD1. Germline assignment: CDR1 MNHEY and CDR2 SMNVEV (reference sequence). The V and J ends lost 4 bases and 3 bases, in that order; junction bases with no gene match: 7. The CDR3 runs to 15 residues. CDR3 region: CASSSRGHLTDTQYF. CDR3 sequence (DNA): TGTGCCAGCAGTTCGAGGGGGCACCTAACAGATACGCAGTATTTT.

V gene TRBV29-1 combines with J gene TRBJ2-1; 13 positions match TRBD2. The CDR3 has 19 amino acids. V lost 0 bases to trimming and J lost 8 bases; unmatched junction nucleotides: 16. CDR1 and CDR2 from the germline V gene are SQVTM and ANQGSEA. The CDR3 nucleotides are TGCAGCGTTGAAGACCTACGACCAATACTAGCGGGGGGGCAGGATGAGCAGTTCTTC. It specifies CSVEDLRPILAGGQDEQFF.

This rearrangement joins TRBV7-6 to TRBJ1-5; tentatively, D is TRBD1 (5 bases). The CDR3 has 17 residues. In germline, CDR1 is SGHVS, CDR2 FNYEAQ. The V end lost 0 bases, the J end lost 2 bases, and 14 bases lay between the germline ends. CDR3 DNA: TGTGCCAGCAGCTTAGCGGAGGGCTCGGGGGGCAATCAGCCCCAGCATTTT. Its translation is CASSLAEGSGGNQPQHF. The full variable domain, in which reference TRBV7-6 and TRBJ1-5 provide the parts outside the CDR3, is GAGVSQSPRYKVTKRGQDVALRCDPISGHVSLYWYRQALGQGPEFLTYFNYEAQQDKSGLPNDRFSAERPEGSISTLTIQRTEQRDSAMYRCASSLAEGSGGNQPQHFGDGTRLSIL.

V usage is TRBV19 and J usage is TRBJ2-1; TRBD1 agrees at 9 bases. Germline lookup yields CDR1 LNHDA and CDR2 SQIVND (reference sequence). The CDR3 loop spans 17 amino acids. The V gene end was trimmed by 7 bases and the J gene end by 0 bases; junction bases not matched to a gene: 10. As DNA, the CDR3 is TGTGCCAGTACCGGACAGGGGTGGGGTAACTCCTACAATGAGCAGTTCTTC. Amino acids: CASTGQGWGNSYNEQFF.

This clonotype was picked up a small number of times. V gene TRBV4-1 combines with J gene TRBJ1-4, with D maybe TRBD1 (5 bases). The V end was cut by 0 bases, the J end by 6 bases, with 8 bases between. The germline CDR1 and CDR2 sequences are MGHRA and YSYEKL. The CDR3 is 14 amino acids. CDR3 nucleotide sequence: TGCGCCAGCAGCCAAGAATCAGGGTATGAAAAACTGTTTTTT. This sequence encodes CASSQESGYEKLFF.

This rearrangement joins TRBV9 to TRBJ1-1; D ambiguous. The CDR3 is 14 amino acids. Per germline, CDR1 SGDLS and CDR2 YYNGEE. Trimming took 6 bases from V and 0 from J, leaving 12 bases between them. This chain's CDR3 is CASTSFPLNTEAFF. The DNA of the CDR3 is TGTGCCAGCACCAGTTTCCCCCTGAACACTGAAGCTTTCTTT.

This chain joins TRBV2 and TRBJ2-7; 7 bases fit TRBD1. The germline CDR1 and CDR2 sequences are SNHLY and FYNNEI. CDR3 length: 14 amino acids. After removal of 8 bases from V and 2 bases from J, the junction contained 9 bases not matched to a gene. The CDR3 sequence is CASPASTGPYEQYV. The CDR3 bases are TGTGCCAGCCCCGCTTCGACAGGGCCCTACGAGCAGTACGTC.

The chain has TRBV6-5 and TRBJ1-5, with 7 bases that match TRBD1. V lost 7 bases, J lost 5 bases, and 11 bases stayed unmatched. Germline CDR1 is MNHEY and CDR2 is SVGAGI. CDR3 length: 15 amino acids. The CDR3 DNA follows: TGTGCCAGCACCCCTCAGGAGGGGGCGCATCAGCCCCAGCATTTT. Translated: CASTPQEGAHQPQHF.

V and J are TRBV5-8 and TRBJ2-7; D uncertain. CDR1 SGHTS and CDR2 YDEGEE come from the germline V gene. CDR3 length: 14 residues. V gave up 1 base and J gave up 2 bases, with 10 bases separating them. The CDR3 loop reads CASSLRDIPYEQYV. The CDR3 DNA is TGTGCCAGCAGCTTGAGAGACATCCCCTACGAGCAGTACGTC.

This clonotype was found a few times. The chain employs TRBV6-2 or TRBV6-3 and TRBJ1-2, with D uncertain. The length of the CDR3 is 14 residues. V was shortened by 7 bases and J by 4 bases, with 16 bases between the two germline ends. Germline CDR1 MNHEY, CDR2 SVGEGT. The CDR3 bases are TGTGCCAGCACGAATAGCCAGGCGGCCTATGGCTACACCTTC. Its translation: CASTNSQAAYGYTF.

The chain uses TRBV4-2 and TRBJ1-1; D might be TRBD1 (6 bases). Germline assignment: CDR1 LGHNA and CDR2 YNFKEQ. This CDR3 has 19 amino acids. Trimming shortened V by 0 bases and J by 0 bases, and 20 bases separated the two germline ends. CDR3 nucleotides: TGTGCCAGCAGCCAAGAGCAGGTCGGCAGGGGAACGGTGAACACTGAAGCTTTCTTT. It translates to CASSQEQVGRGTVNTEAFF.

CDR3 sequence reads: CASSSWTGSVYYDNEQFF. In DNA, the CDR3 is TGTGCCAGCAGCTCCTGGACAGGGTCGGTTTACTATGACAATGAGCAGTTCTTC. J is TRBJ2-1 and V is TRBV5-6; 8 bases are a match to TRBD1. The V gene's germline CDR1 is SGHDT and CDR2 YYEEEE. The CDR3 contains 18 residues. V was clipped by 3 bases and J by 5 bases; unmatched bases: 16.

This clonotype was recorded many times. V gene TRBV6-1 combines with J gene TRBJ2-3, with 10 bases lining up with TRBD2. J was trimmed by 4 bases and V by 2 bases; bases with no gene match: 3. This CDR3 is 15 amino acids long. Germline CDR1 reads MNHNS; CDR2 reads SASEGT. The CDR3 loop reads CASSESSGGPDTQYF. The CDR3 DNA follows: TGTGCCAGCAGTGAATCTAGCGGGGGTCCAGATACGCAGTATTTT.

This clonotype was seen a handful of times. This chain uses TRBV6-1 with TRBJ2-7, with 10 bases aligning to TRBD2. Germline lookup yields CDR1 MNHNS and CDR2 SASEGT. J gave up 2 bases and V 3 bases, and 4 bases lay outside the gene matches. The CDR3 is 15 residues long. The CDR3 loop is CASSELAGATYEQYV. CDR3 nucleotide sequence: TGTGCCAGCAGTGAGCTAGCGGGGGCCACCTACGAGCAGTACGTC.

This chain uses TRBV20-1 with TRBJ2-7, with D tentatively TRBD1 or TRBD2 (5 bases each). This CDR3 spans 13 amino acids. Germline lookup yields CDR1 DFQATT and CDR2 SNEGSKA (reference sequence). V was pared by 5 bases and J by 5 bases, with 16 bases between. The CDR3 region has the DNA TGCAGTGCTGACAAATCCTGGGGGAACGAGCAGTACTTC. This gives the protein CSADKSWGNEQYF.

The V gene is TRBV27, the J gene TRBJ2-1; D gene uncertain. The CDR3 consists of 14 residues. From germline, CDR1 is MNHEY and CDR2 SMNVEV (reference sequence). Trimming cost V 3 bases and J 7 bases, with 13 bases left between them. Here the CDR3 DNA reads TGTGCCAGCAGTTTTGCCAGCTTTGGGAATGAGCAGTTCTTC. It codes for CASSFASFGNEQFF.

This rearrangement joins TRBV19 to TRBJ2-5; unclear D gene. V lost 6 bases and J lost 0, with 11 bases in between. The germline gives CDR1 LNHDA, CDR2 SQIVND (reference sequence). The CDR3 runs 14 residues. Here the CDR3 reads CASSPGIYQETQYF. Here the CDR3 DNA reads TGTGCCAGTAGCCCCGGCATCTACCAAGAGACCCAGTACTTC.

At least ten counts were recorded for this clonotype. The chain joins TRBV7-8 to TRBJ2-1; 9 bases map to TRBD2. The CDR3 runs to 15 residues. CDR1 SGHVS and CDR2 FQNEAQ come from the germline V gene. The V segment lost 5 bases and the J segment 10 bases; nucleotides outside the gene matches: 12. The DNA of the CDR3 is TGTGCCAGCAGCAAAATTCCGGGACTAGCAGAGGAGCAGTTCTTC. This translates into CASSKIPGLAEEQFF.

This clonotype has more than one count but fewer than ten. The rearrangement uses TRBV6-2 or TRBV6-3 and TRBJ2-1; TRBD2 matches at 9 bases. Germline loops: CDR1 MNHEY, CDR2 SVGEGT. CDR3 length equals 17 residues. V was pared by 0 bases and J by 10 bases, with 13 bases of the junction left unmatched. The CDR3 DNA sequence: TGTGCCAGCAGTTACTCGAAAGATGGCGGGGGGGCCGGGGAGCAGTTCTTC. This translates into CASSYSKDGGGAGEQFF.

The chain recombines TRBV6-2 or TRBV6-3 with TRBJ1-1, with no clear D. CDR1 is MNHEY and CDR2 is SVGEGT in the germline V gene. V shed 5 bases and J shed 4 bases, with 8 bases lying between them. The CDR3 sequence is 12 residues long. The CDR3 is CASSGPTTEAFF. The CDR3 DNA sequence: TGTGCCAGCAGTGGACCGACCACTGAAGCTTTCTTT.

The V call is TRBV7-9, the J call TRBJ1-2, with D unclear. The V and J ends lost 2 bases and 3 bases respectively, with 10 bases between them. The CDR3 contains 14 residues. Germline values: CDR1 SEHNR, CDR2 FQNEAQ (reference sequence). The CDR3 DNA follows: TGTGCCAGCAGCTTACCGGGTTCGGACTATGGCTACACCTTC. Its protein product is CASSLPGSDYGYTF.

The V gene is TRBV6-6, the J gene TRBJ2-3; no reliable D call. Trimming took off 8 bases at V and 6 bases at J, with 21 bases between the two ends. This CDR3 region has 15 residues. Germline V gives CDR1 MNHNY, CDR2 SVGAGI (reference sequence). DNA for the CDR3: TGTGCCAGCCTCGAGTCCAACCACCCCCTGGATACGCAGTATTTT. Translating it yields CASLESNHPLDTQYF.

The chain recombines TRBV7-6 with TRBJ2-7; TRBD1 matches at 8 bases. Germline-derived CDR1 and CDR2 are SGHVS and FNYEAQ. V shed 7 bases and J 0 bases; nucleotides not matched to a gene: 8. There are 15 residues in the CDR3. CDR3 region: CASKLTGALSYEQYF. CDR3 nucleotides: TGTGCCAGCAAACTGACAGGGGCCCTCTCCTACGAGCAGTACTTC.